Listed below are T cell receptor beta chains from one sample, sequenced in a study of T-cell reconstitution after alpha-beta-depleted transplantation in children. TCRdb re-derived calls from the PCR reads in MiXCR, one entry per CDR3 protein. Of more than 400,000 distinct CDR3 sequences detected, 9.5% to 12% appear once; the ten largest clones hold roughly 15%. The material sequenced was PBMCs, mostly from graft donor cells, taken 180 days after TCRalphabeta/CD19-depleted stem cell transplant. These receptors were obtained from a female patient younger than 10 who had a stem cell transplant for aplastic anemia, so the T cells may come from the graft donor. Both conserved end residues are part of each CDR3. A D gene is named only where the DNA matches it firmly. The listing skips clone size in some rows; elsewhere it reads once, few, many or a size class.

TRBJ1-2 | - | - | TRBV18 | TGTGCCAGCTGGCGCTTGGGCTACACCTTC | CASWRLGYTF
TRBJ1-1 | TRBD1 | few | TRBV7-2 | TGTGCCAGCAGGGGACAGGGGAAGGCGAACACTGAAGCTTTCTTT | CASRGQGKANTEAFF
TRBJ2-3 | - | few | TRBV4-1 | TGCGCCAGCAGCCAAGACATCAATCTTTCGCAGTATTTT | CASSQDINLSQYF
TRBJ2-3 | - | - | TRBV7-7 | TGTGCCAGCAGCTCAGACTTCGCAGATACGCAGTATTTT | CASSSDFADTQYF
TRBJ2-7 | - | many | TRBV2 | TGTGCCAGCAGTCCACGCTCCTCCGAGCAGTACTTC | CASSPRSSEQYF
TRBJ2-4 | TRBD2 | few | TRBV28 | TGTGCCAGCAGTTCCCTCTCTAGCGCCGGGGGGGACATTCAGTACTTC | CASSSLSSAGGDIQYF
TRBJ1-5 | - | few | TRBV28 | TGTGCCAGCAGTTCCCAGGGAAGGGGCAATCAGCCCCAGCATTTT | CASSSQGRGNQPQHF
TRBJ1-6 | TRBD1 | - | TRBV11-2 | TGTGCCAGCAGCTTAAAAAGCGGGACAGCAATAAATAATTCACCCCTCCACTTT | CASSLKSGTAINNSPLHF
TRBJ2-7 | TRBD2 | - | TRBV27 | TGTGCCAGCAGCCGTTCGGGTAGCGGGAGGATCTACGAGCAGTACTTC | CASSRSGSGRIYEQYF
TRBJ2-1 | TRBD2 | few | TRBV27 | TGTGCCAGCAGTTTTTACGTCTTAGCGGGAGGCTACAATGAGCAGTTCTTC | CASSFYVLAGGYNEQFF
TRBJ2-5 | - | - | TRBV24-1 | TGTGCCACCAGTGATCTAGGACAGCTCCAAGAGACCCAGTACTTC | CATSDLGQLQETQYF
TRBJ1-1 | - | many | TRBV12-3/TRBV12-4 | TGTGCCAGTGCTTGGGCTGAAGCTTTCTTT | CASAWAEAFF
TRBJ1-4 | TRBD1 | - | TRBV7-9 | TGTGCCAGCCAACCATACACAGGGGGGCGTGAAAAACTGTTTTTT | CASQPYTGGREKLFF
TRBJ2-1 | TRBD1 | - | TRBV7-9 | TGTGCCAGCAGTTACAGGGGCCCCAGCTCCTACAATGAGCAGTTCTTC | CASSYRGPSSYNEQFF
TRBJ2-7 | TRBD2 | few | TRBV6-5 | TGTGCCAGCAGTTCACTAGCGAACTACGAGCAGTACTTC | CASSSLANYEQYF